Listed below are T cell receptor beta chains from one sample, sequenced in a study of shared clonotypes between healthy human individuals. The table came from immunoSEQ multiplex PCR; TCRdb's copy has only in-frame clones and leaves some out. The sample gives a few million clones, approximately 94% of which show up once; over 0.12% is in the top ten. Sample: naive CD4+ T cells sorted from blood. The source is a man aged 18 to 29 in good health. Both conserved end residues are part of each CDR3. The D gene is left open where the match is weak. Rows give clone size only sometimes, using once, few, many, or a class for an expanded clone.

V gene	J gene	clone size	D gene	CDR3 protein	CDR3 DNA
TRBV18	TRBJ2-3	.	.	CASSPYGMTDTQYF	TGTGCCAGCTCACCATACGGTATGACAGATACGCAGTATTTT
TRBV30	TRBJ2-7	.	.	CAWSGGTLSYEQYF	TGTGCCTGGAGTGGGGGGACATTATCCTACGAGCAGTACTTC
TRBV5-1	TRBJ2-7	.	.	CASSLGQGTGQYF	TGCGCCAGCAGCTTGGGTCAGGGGACTGGGCAGTACTTC
TRBV11-2	TRBJ2-7	.	.	CASSLDNSATREQYF	TGTGCCAGCAGCTTAGATAATTCGGCCACGCGCGAGCAGTACTTC
TRBV9	TRBJ1-1	.	.	CASSVVDSNTEAFF	TGTGCCAGCAGCGTAGTGGACTCGAACACTGAAGCTTTCTTT
TRBV11-2	TRBJ1-1	.	.	CASSQIRGNTEAFF	TGTGCCAGCAGCCAAATCAGGGGGAACACTGAAGCTTTCTTT
TRBV11-2	TRBJ1-3	.	.	CASSLVPSPGSSGNTIYF	TGTGCCAGCAGCTTAGTCCCTTCCCCCGGAAGCTCTGGAAACACCATATATTTT
TRBV2	TRBJ2-6	.	.	CASRTRISGANVLTF	TGTGCCAGCAGGACAAGGATCTCTGGGGCCAACGTCCTGACTTTC
TRBV30	TRBJ1-5	.	.	CAWSRGVDRPQHF	TGTGCCTGGAGTAGGGGGGTTGATCGGCCCCAGCATTTT
TRBV9	TRBJ2-5	.	TRBD2	CASSPGASGIQETQYF	TGTGCCAGCAGCCCCGGGGCTAGCGGTATTCAAGAGACCCAGTACTTC
TRBV11-2	TRBJ2-1	.	.	CASSPRSTGSYNEQFF	TGTGCCAGCAGCCCCCGTTCCACAGGCTCCTACAATGAGCAGTTCTTC
TRBV11-1	TRBJ2-5	.	.	CASSFWGRDEQETQYF	TGTGCCAGCAGCTTTTGGGGGCGGGACGAACAAGAGACCCAGTACTTC
TRBV6-5	TRBJ1-1	.	.	CASRDGPVGAFF	TGTGCCAGCAGAGATGGACCAGTGGGAGCTTTCTTT
TRBV7-8	TRBJ1-1	.	.	CATSIDGGRTEAFF	TGTGCCACCTCGATTGACGGGGGCAGGACTGAAGCTTTCTTT
TRBV30	TRBJ2-1	.	.	CAWGDIYNEQFF	TGTGCCTGGGGGGACATCTACAATGAGCAGTTCTTC
TRBV2	TRBJ2-2	.	.	CASKAVVTGELFF	TGTGCCAGCAAGGCCGTTGTAACCGGGGAGCTGTTTTTT
TRBV6-1	TRBJ1-4	.	.	CASSEALGNEKLFF	TGTGCCAGCAGTGAAGCGCTGGGGAATGAAAAACTGTTTTTT
TRBV2	TRBJ2-4	.	.	CASSEIATKNIQYF	TGTGCCAGCAGCGAAATAGCCACAAAAAACATTCAGTACTTC
TRBV5-1	TRBJ2-7	.	.	CASSPAWSTYEQYF	TGCGCCAGCAGCCCCGCGTGGAGCACTTACGAGCAGTACTTC
TRBV19	TRBJ1-1	.	.	CASSIGVGDRNPTFEAFF	TGTGCCAGTAGTATAGGAGTCGGGGACCGTAACCCCACCTTTGAAGCTTTCTTT
TRBV5-4	TRBJ2-7	once	.	CASSFGGSSSYEQYF	TGTGCCAGCAGCTTTGGTGGGTCGAGCTCCTACGAGCAGTACTTC
TRBV6-1	TRBJ2-1	.	TRBD2	CASIPGGSNEQFF	TGTGCCAGCATCCCGGGGGGTAGCAATGAGCAGTTCTTC
TRBV10-3	TRBJ1-1	.	.	CAISERRTQGTEAFF	TGTGCCATCAGTGAGCGCCGGACACAAGGGACTGAAGCTTTCTTT
TRBV7-9	TRBJ2-5	once	.	CASSFRERETQYF	TGTGCCAGCAGCTTCCGAGAGCGAGAGACCCAGTACTTC
TRBV5-1	TRBJ1-2	.	.	CASNREGTYGYTF	TGCGCCAGTAACAGGGAAGGGACCTATGGCTACACCTTC
TRBV2	TRBJ1-1	.	.	CASSERRENTEAFF	TGTGCCAGCAGTGAAAGGAGAGAGAACACTGAAGCTTTCTTT
TRBV7-3	TRBJ2-1	.	TRBD2	CASSRRGGGNEQFF	TGTGCCAGCAGCCGTCGGGGCGGGGGCAATGAGCAGTTCTTC
TRBV27	TRBJ1-1	.	.	CASGVNTEAFF	TGTGCCAGCGGAGTGAACACTGAAGCTTTCTTT
TRBV10-3	TRBJ2-1	.	TRBD1	CASWDRGDNEQFF	TGTGCCAGCTGGGACAGGGGGGACAATGAGCAGTTCTTC
TRBV13	TRBJ1-5	.	.	CASSLQGLSNQPQHF	TGTGCCAGCAGCTTGCAGGGGCTTAGCAATCAGCCCCAGCATTTT
TRBV5-4	TRBJ1-6	.	.	CASSLVEGPKSPLHF	TGTGCCAGCAGCTTGGTGGAGGGGCCCAAATCACCCCTCCACTTT
TRBV27	TRBJ2-1	.	TRBD1	CASSTSGQGFGEQFF	TGTGCCAGCAGTACATCGGGACAGGGTTTTGGTGAGCAGTTCTTC
TRBV6-6	TRBJ2-7	.	.	CASSPGQSYEQYF	TGTGCCAGCAGCCCCGGACAGTCCTACGAGCAGTACTTC
TRBV2	TRBJ2-7	once	TRBD1	CASSTDRAGEQYF	TGTGCCAGCAGTACGGACAGGGCTGGCGAGCAGTACTTC
TRBV7-3	TRBJ2-1	few	TRBD2	CASSRTSESNEQFF	TGTGCCAGCAGCCGGACTAGTGAATCGAATGAGCAGTTCTTC
TRBV5-5	TRBJ1-1	few	.	CASSFSGMNTEAFF	TGTGCCAGCAGCTTTTCAGGGATGAACACTGAAGCTTTCTTT
TRBV7-2	TRBJ2-3	once	TRBD2	CASSPLRTSGISSTDTQYF	TGTGCCAGCAGTCCCCTCCGGACTAGCGGGATTTCTAGCACAGATACGCAGTATTTT
TRBV7-6	TRBJ2-1	few	TRBD2	CASSLAGGAGGEQFF	TGTGCCAGCAGCTTAGCGGGTGGAGCGGGGGGGGAGCAGTTCTTC
TRBV5-1	TRBJ1-1	.	.	CASSWGRSSTEAFF	TGCGCCAGCAGCTGGGGGAGAAGTAGCACTGAAGCTTTCTTT
TRBV5-8	TRBJ1-5	.	TRBD1	CASSWDRGINQPQHF	TGTGCCAGCAGCTGGGACAGGGGGATCAATCAGCCCCAGCATTTT
TRBV11-2	TRBJ1-3	.	TRBD1	CASSKMGDRAIGNTIYF	TGTGCCAGCAGCAAGATGGGGGACAGGGCGATCGGAAACACCATATATTTT
TRBV2	TRBJ1-6	.	.	CASRLGGVNSPLHF	TGTGCCAGCAGGTTAGGGGGGGTTAATTCACCCCTCCACTTT
TRBV6-5	TRBJ1-2	.	.	CASSASTGTHGYTF	TGTGCCAGCAGTGCTTCAACAGGGACCCATGGCTACACCTTC
TRBV5-4	TRBJ2-2	.	.	CASSSYARGNTGELFF	TGTGCCAGCAGCTCCTATGCGCGCGGGAACACCGGGGAGCTGTTTTTT
TRBV30	TRBJ1-3	.	.	CAWSAREANSGNTIYF	TGTGCCTGGAGTGCCCGGGAGGCAAACTCTGGAAACACCATATATTTT
TRBV15	TRBJ2-2	.	.	CATTRLVGGNTGELFF	TGTGCCACCACCAGACTAGTTGGGGGTAACACCGGGGAGCTGTTTTTT
TRBV6-5	TRBJ2-1	.	TRBD2	CASSRTSVNEQFF	TGTGCCAGCAGTCGCACTAGCGTGAATGAGCAGTTCTTC
TRBV29-1	TRBJ1-1	few	TRBD1	CSVDRGRNTEAFF	TGCAGCGTGGACAGGGGGCGTAACACTGAAGCTTTCTTT
TRBV29-1	TRBJ2-7	.	.	CSVEEVADYEQYF	TGCAGCGTTGAAGAGGTAGCGGACTACGAGCAGTACTTC
TRBV10-3	TRBJ2-5	.	.	CAISEDDGWGATQYF	TGTGCCATCAGTGAGGATGACGGTTGGGGGGCGACCCAGTACTTC
TRBV25-1	TRBJ1-2	.	.	CASSPGGGYTF	TGTGCCAGCAGCCCCGGGGGTGGCTACACCTTC
TRBV6-1	TRBJ2-1	.	TRBD2	CASSDSGLAGVVQFF	TGTGCCAGCAGTGATTCGGGACTAGCGGGAGTGGTTCAGTTCTTC
TRBV4-3	TRBJ2-6	.	.	CASSQDRDSSGANVLTF	TGCGCCAGCAGCCAAGACCGCGACAGCTCTGGGGCCAACGTCCTGACTTTC
TRBV7-2	TRBJ2-7	.	TRBD1	CASSAQYGTECF	TGTGCCAGCAGCGCGCAATATGGGACAGAGTGCTTC
TRBV9	TRBJ2-5	once	TRBD1	CASSLGQGGWTQYF	TGTGCCAGCAGCCTGGGACAGGGTGGGTGGACCCAGTACTTC
TRBV2	TRBJ2-5	once	.	CASSEGHTQYF	TGTGCCAGCAGTGAAGGACACACCCAGTACTTC
TRBV30	TRBJ1-5	.	.	CAWTLSGGGNQPQHF	TGTGCCTGGACTCTATCCGGCGGCGGCAATCAGCCCCAGCATTTT